This T cell receptor (beta chain) appears in the sequencing data of a study of PD-1 blockade in classical Hodgkin lymphoma. Germline V gene data show CDR1 as SGHNT and CDR2 as YENEEA. V gave up 5 bases and J gave up 8 bases; unmatched junction bases: 12. The CDR3 has 16 residues. The patients all showed relapse after autologous stem cell transplantation, while their brentuximab vedotin exposure varied. Method: immunoSEQ multiplex PCR; TCRdb's copy keeps in-frame clones and lacks some. The data show fewer than 25,000 clones, 65% to 75% seen once. The rearrangement joins TRBV11-3 to TRBJ2-3; 11 bases line up with TRBD1. The source of this sequence is a human donor with classical Hodgkin lymphoma. Specimen: peripheral blood mononuclear cells (PBMCs), collected at baseline. The CDR3 spells CASSDQGQGDFATQYF. CDR3 DNA sequence: TGTGCCAGCAGCGATCAGGGACAGGGGGATTTTGCTACGCAGTATTTT. The variable domain in full, with the rest retrieved from reference TRBV11-3 and TRBJ2-3, is EAGVVQSPRYKIIEKKQPVAFWCNPISGHNTLYWYLQNLGQGPELLIRYENEEAVDDSQLPKDRFSAERLKGVDSTLKIQPAELGDSAVYLCASSDQGQGDFATQYFGPGTRLTVL.